Below, 16 T cell receptor beta chains from the same sample are listed, as sequenced in a study of T cell responses to AZD1222 COVID-19 vaccine. The assay was immunoSEQ multiplex PCR, and TCRdb's table has in-frame clones only and misses some. This sample has 100,000 to 150,000 clones, with around 83% found just once. The starting material was peripheral blood, obtained 28 days after the second AZD1222 dose. These receptors all come from an adult who received the AZD1222 COVID-19 vaccine.

J is TRBJ1-4 and V is TRBV24-1; 9 bases line up with TRBD1. CDR3 length: 15 amino acids. Trimming removed 2 bases from V and 8 bases from J; junction bases left unmatched: 5. Germline values: CDR1 KGHDR, CDR2 SFDVKD. CDR3 region: CATSDWTGAEEKLFF. The CDR3 nucleotides are TGTGCCACCAGTGATTGGACAGGGGCGGAAGAAAAACTGTTTTTT.

V and J are TRBV12-3 or TRBV12-4 and TRBJ2-7; unclear D gene. The germline V and J ends were trimmed by 3 bases and 7 bases, with 13 bases remaining between them. The CDR3 runs 13 residues. CDR3 region: CASSFPESKEQYF. CDR3 DNA: TGTGCCAGCAGTTTTCCCGAGTCGAAAGAGCAGTACTTC.

This clone was detected once. The chain is built from TRBV7-2 and TRBJ2-1; 9 bases agree with TRBD2. CDR3 length: 16 amino acids. The germline gives CDR1 SGHTA, CDR2 FQGNSA. V was clipped by 4 bases and J by 9 bases; unmatched bases: 13. In nucleotides, the CDR3 is TGTGCCAGCAGCTCTCGTGGTAGCGGGGGTTTAGGTGAGCAGTTCTTC. This translates into CASSSRGSGGLGEQFF.

The chain combines TRBV2 with TRBJ2-1; TRBD2 matches 9 bases. Looked up from germline, CDR1 is SNHLY and CDR2 is FYNNEI. V trimming: 6 bases; J trimming: 0 bases; junction bases outside the gene matches: 3. This CDR3 spans 15 amino acids. For the CDR3, the DNA is TGTGCCAGCAGAGAGCGGGGGGCCTCCTACAATGAGCAGTTCTTC. Its protein is CASRERGASYNEQFF.

This clone was observed a handful of times. The chain carries TRBV4-1 and TRBJ2-7; maybe TRBD2 (5 bases). Deletions cut 0 bases from V and 2 bases from J, with 8 bases between. Germline-derived CDR1 and CDR2 are MGHRA and YSYEKL. The CDR3 contains 14 residues. The CDR3 region is CASSQDRGAYEQYF. In DNA form, the CDR3 reads TGCGCCAGCAGCCAAGATCGGGGAGCCTACGAGCAGTACTTC.

This clone is a singleton in its sample. The rearrangement joins TRBV6-2 or TRBV6-3 to TRBJ1-5; D possibly corresponds to TRBD1 (5 bases). In germline, CDR1 is MNHEY, CDR2 SVGEGT. V was clipped by 1 base and J by 4 bases, with 11 bases between them. CDR3 length: 15 residues. CDR3 in DNA: TGTGCCAGCAGTTACTGGGGCAGGTTTAATCAGCCCCAGCATTTT. Residues: CASSYWGRFNQPQHF.

Here the CDR3 DNA reads TGTGCCAGTACCCTGGGGGGGGCGAATGAAAAACTGTTTTTT. It is translated as CASTLGGANEKLFF. The chain carries TRBV19 and TRBJ1-4, with D tentatively TRBD1 (6 bases). CDR1 and CDR2 (germline): LNHDA, SQIVND (reference sequence). V was cut by 7 bases and J by 5 bases, with 14 bases left in between. CDR3 length equals 14 residues.

CDR3 sequence reads: CASRAPGSNQPQHF. The CDR3 DNA is TGCGCCAGCAGAGCGCCGGGGAGCAATCAGCCCCAGCATTTT. J is TRBJ1-5 and V is TRBV5-1, with D hard to call. The V end was cut by 5 bases, the J end by 1 base, with 10 bases between. The CDR3 covers 14 residues. From germline, CDR1 is SGHRS and CDR2 YFSETQ.

The CDR3 nucleotides read TGTGCCAGCAGCCAACCATTTTCCGGGACTAGCGGGGGGGCCAATTACGAGCAGTACTTC. It codes for CASSQPFSGTSGGANYEQYF. The chain employs TRBV4-2 and TRBJ2-7, with 16 positions matching TRBD2. The CDR3 totals 20 residues. The J segment lost 4 bases and the V segment lost 2 bases, leaving 14 bases of the junction unmatched. CDR1 is LGHNA, CDR2 YNFKEQ, per germline.

V and J are TRBV21-1 and TRBJ2-2. TRBV21-1 corresponds to a pseudogene. The length of the CDR3 is 14 residues. The DNA for the CDR3 is TGTGCCACACCTAAGGGACGGAACACCGGGGAGCTGTTTTTT. Amino acid sequence: CATPKGRNTGELFF.

The chain is built from TRBV7-9 and TRBJ2-5; TRBD2 matches at 8 bases. Germline V gene sequence: CDR1 SEHNR, CDR2 FQNEAQ (reference sequence). The CDR3 has 17 amino acids. Germline trimming cut 5 bases from V and 5 bases from J; bases unmatched to any gene: 16. CDR3 region: CASSRGGSGVFRETQYF. DNA of the CDR3: TGTGCCAGCAGCCGAGGGGGTAGCGGGGTATTCCGGGAGACCCAGTACTTC.

This clone came up once. The J gene is TRBJ2-3, the V gene TRBV6-4; TRBD1 agrees at 10 bases. V lost 5 bases, J lost 4 bases, and 9 bases stayed unmatched. This CDR3 comprises 16 residues. Germline CDR1 MRHNA, CDR2 SNTAGT. The CDR3 is CASSPLTGGRADTQYF. In DNA form, the CDR3 reads TGTGCCAGCAGTCCCCTGACAGGGGGCCGGGCAGATACGCAGTATTTT.

This chain joins TRBV28 and TRBJ2-5, with 8 bases that match TRBD1. V gave up 5 bases and J gave up 3 bases; unmatched junction bases: 11. The CDR3 is made up of 16 amino acids. CDR1 is MDHEN, CDR2 SYDVKM, per germline. Written as DNA, the CDR3 is TGTGCCAGCAGTCAGACACCGACAGGGGTTAAAGAGACCCAGTACTTC. This encodes CASSQTPTGVKETQYF.

This chain joins TRBV2 and TRBJ2-3; 9 bases match TRBD2. Losses at the gene ends were 5 bases for V and 2 bases for J; bases not matched to a gene: 2. Looked up from germline, CDR1 is SNHLY and CDR2 is FYNNEI. The CDR3 length is 14 residues. The CDR3 nucleotides are TGTGCCAGCAGTCGACTAGCGGACACAGATACGCAGTATTTT. Translation: CASSRLADTDTQYF.

This chain uses TRBV7-2 with TRBJ2-7, with D perhaps TRBD1 (5 bases). V was clipped by 2 bases and J by 5 bases, with 10 bases between them. This CDR3 is built from 13 residues. Germline-derived CDR1 and CDR2 are SGHTA and FQGNSA. CDR3 in amino acids: CASSLIRADEQYF. The CDR3, as DNA: TGTGCCAGCAGCTTAATCAGGGCGGACGAGCAGTACTTC. The whole variable domain, remainder taken from reference TRBV7-2 and TRBJ2-7, is GAGVSQSPSNKVTEKGKDVELRCDPISGHTALYWYRQSLGQGLEFLIYFQGNSAPDKSGLPSDRFSAERTGGSVSTLTIQRTQQEDSAVYLCASSLIRADEQYFGPGTRLTVT.

The chain uses TRBV3-1 (or the pseudogene TRBV3-2) and TRBJ1-1, with no clear D. The ends were cut back, 5 bases at V and 3 bases at J, with 10 bases in the middle. The germline V gene has CDR1 LGHDT and CDR2 YNNKEL (reference sequence). This CDR3 spans 13 amino acids. The CDR3 DNA reads TGTGCCAGCAGCTTCCAGACCGACACTGAAGCTTTCTTT. Its translation: CASSFQTDTEAFF.